The clone carrying this TCR beta chain was detected once. 60 Vbeta and 13 Jbeta primers were used in PCR. Sequencing used immunoSEQ multiplex PCR; TCRdb keeps in-frame clones, though not all of them. The sample includes approximately 120,000 clones, about four fifths seen only once; the top ten take 3.6%. These data are taken from a study of cytomegalovirus exposure and HLA in healthy donors. The CDR3 loop spans 18 amino acids. The V end was cut by 3 bases, the J end by 4 bases, with 23 bases between. Germline values: CDR1 SGHAT, CDR2 FQNNGV. The sequenced sample consisted of PBMCs. The chain carries TRBV11-2 and TRBJ2-3; TRBD1 might be the D (6 bases). The TCR sequence derives from a man between 35 and 55 years old in good health and CMV-seronegative. The CDR3 nucleotides are TGTGCCAGCAGCTTTTTTTTGGGGGCCCTCTCGAACTCAGATACGCAGTATTTT. As protein: CASSFFLGALSNSDTQYF. The variable domain in full, with the rest retrieved from reference TRBV11-2 and TRBJ2-3, is EAGVAQSPRYKIIEKRQSVAFWCNPISGHATLYWYQQILGQGPKLLIQFQNNGVVDDSQLPKDRFSAERLKGVDSTLKIQPAKLEDSAVYLCASSFFLGALSNSDTQYFGPGTRLTVL.